Described below is a single T cell receptor beta chain sequence and its context. Libraries were prepared by immunoSEQ multiplex PCR; TCRdb keeps only in-frame clonotypes and omits some of them. The sample shows over 200,000 clones, about nine tenths of them seen only once. This sample is part of a study of blood T cell repertoires in COVID-19. Study-wide background: Italy, Spain and the United States were the sources of the convalescent and acute COVID-19 samples.

CDR3 size: 13 residues. Germline CDR1 is DFQATT and CDR2 is SNEGSKA (reference sequence). V was clipped by 3 bases and J by 5 bases, with 13 bases between them. The chain uses TRBV20-1 and TRBJ1-2; the D is unclear. The TCR sequence derives from a man in his thirties or forties with COVID-19, enrolled during active disease. The sample consisted of peripheral blood. In DNA form, the CDR3 reads TGCAGTGCTAGTTCGAGGGAGTGGTATGGCTACACCTTC. Amino acids: CSASSREWYGYTF.